The 28 T cell receptor beta chains below all came from one sample that was sequenced in a study of T cells in narcolepsy (dated by TCRdb to the late 2010s). Receptors were amplified or captured by the immunoSEQ multiplex PCR assay. TCRdb took over this immuneACCESS table, retaining in-frame rearrangements with V and J assigned. Such tables are incomplete; in checked studies, under half of the missing clones stem from an unresolved V gene, and the remainder is unexplained. In this sample the table shows around 20,000 clones, about 90% of which occur a single time. Under 1.3% of the sample belongs to the ten largest clones. The sequenced sample was CD45RA- memory CD4+ T cells from PBMCs. Read against the paper, the sample's cell subset or site label means: memory T cells sorted ex vivo from peripheral blood. Receptor source: a human donor with narcolepsy.

The genes are TRBV10-3 and TRBJ2-3; unclear D gene. Germline V gene data show CDR1 as ENHRY and CDR2 as SYGVKD. The CDR3 contains 13 residues. The ends were cut back, 10 bases at V and 4 bases at J, with 15 bases in the middle. This CDR3 is CATSVVSADTQYF. DNA for the CDR3: TGTGCCACCTCGGTGGTTAGTGCAGATACGCAGTATTTT.

The chain joins TRBV5-8 to TRBJ1-1; possibly TRBD1 for D (6 bases). V lost 4 bases and J lost 4, with 20 bases in between. Germline assignment: CDR1 SGHTS and CDR2 YDEGEE. The CDR3 runs to 16 residues. CDR3 residues: CASSRGLTGRGTEAFF. The CDR3 DNA reads TGTGCCAGCAGCCGGGGGCTAACGGGACGGGGCACTGAAGCTTTCTTT.

This sequence joins TRBV5-1 and TRBJ1-1; possibly TRBD1 for D (6 bases). Trimming shortened V by 1 base and J by 6 bases, and 7 bases separated the two germline ends. Per the germline V gene, CDR1 is SGHRS and CDR2 is YFSETQ. The CDR3 sequence is 12 residues long. Here the CDR3 reads CASSLTGSEAFF. The CDR3 coding sequence is TGCGCCAGCAGCTTGACAGGGTCTGAAGCTTTCTTT.

This chain links TRBV20-1 with TRBJ1-1; D unclear. CDR1 and CDR2 from the germline V gene are DFQATT and SNEGSKA (reference sequence). This CDR3 comprises 11 residues. The ends were cut back, 1 base at V and 2 bases at J, with 2 bases in the middle. CDR3 loop: CSARGNTEAFF. The CDR3 bases are TGCAGTGCTAGAGGAAACACTGAAGCTTTCTTT.

The V gene is TRBV27, the J gene TRBJ2-7; no clear D gene. The CDR3 runs 14 residues. Germline-derived CDR1 and CDR2 are MNHEY and SMNVEV (reference sequence). V was trimmed by 7 bases and J by 2 bases, leaving 15 bases between them. The CDR3 DNA is TGTGCCAGCACCCTCATGGTTCCTCCCTACGAGCAGTACTTC. This codes for CASTLMVPPYEQYF.

The CDR3 protein is CASSKRTSGSENEQFF. CDR3 nucleotide sequence: TGTGCCAGCTCGAAGAGGACTAGCGGGAGTGAGAATGAGCAGTTCTTC. The chain links TRBV7-3 to TRBJ2-1; 13 nucleotides agree with TRBD2. CDR1 is SGHTA and CDR2 is FQGTGA in the germline V gene. The CDR3 totals 16 residues. Unmatched junction bases numbered 11, after V lost 8 bases and J lost 7 bases.

The rearrangement uses TRBV6-6 and TRBJ2-5, with D perhaps being TRBD1 or TRBD2 (6 bases each). Germline loops: CDR1 MNHNY, CDR2 SVGAGI (reference sequence). The CDR3 totals 12 residues. V dropped 5 bases and J dropped 5 bases, with 9 bases sitting between them. CDR3 protein: CASSKGGETQYF. The DNA for the CDR3 is TGTGCCAGCAGTAAAGGGGGGGAGACCCAGTACTTC.

The rearrangement links TRBV6-6 to TRBJ1-1; no reliable D call. The germline CDR1 and CDR2 sequences are MNHNY and SVGAGI (reference sequence). The CDR3 covers 12 residues. V was pared by 5 bases and J by 6 bases, with 10 bases between. The CDR3 here is CASSHQVAEAFF. The DNA of the CDR3 is TGTGCCAGCAGTCATCAGGTCGCTGAAGCTTTCTTT.

The chain uses TRBV4-1 and TRBJ2-3; 10 positions agree with TRBD2. J gave up 8 bases and V 0 bases, and 8 bases lay outside the gene matches. Germline V gene lookup returns CDR1 MGHRA and CDR2 YSYEKL. The CDR3 totals 16 residues. The CDR3 loop reads CASSQESAGGLSTQYF. The CDR3 DNA sequence: TGCGCCAGCAGCCAAGAATCAGCGGGAGGGCTAAGTACGCAGTATTTT.

V and J are TRBV7-9 and TRBJ1-2; D is unclear. Trimming shortened V by 5 bases and J by 3 bases, and 13 bases separated the two germline ends. CDR1 is SEHNR and CDR2 is FQNEAQ in the germline V gene (reference sequence). The CDR3 consists of 14 residues. The CDR3 sequence is CASSRGEGHYGYTF. CDR3 DNA sequence: TGTGCCAGCAGCCGCGGAGAAGGGCACTATGGCTACACCTTC.

The CDR3: CASGRREANNEQFF. CDR3 DNA sequence: TGTGCCAGCGGTCGGAGGGAGGCAAACAATGAGCAGTTCTTC. The rearrangement links TRBV13 to TRBJ2-1; the D gene is possibly TRBD2 (6 bases). The CDR3 runs 14 residues. With 8 bases removed from V and 5 bases from J, the gap between germline ends came to 16 bases. Germline CDR1 is PRHDT and CDR2 is FYEKMQ (reference sequence).

The DNA for the CDR3 is TGCGCCAGCAGCTTGGCCGCGCCTGGTGAAAAACTGTTTTTT. Amino acid sequence: CASSLAAPGEKLFF. This chain connects TRBV5-1 to TRBJ1-4; D unresolved. CDR1 is SGHRS, CDR2 YFSETQ, per germline. Trimming removed 0 bases at V and 7 bases at J, with 10 bases between. This CDR3 is 14 amino acids long.

The V and J genes are TRBV27 and TRBJ2-7, with TRBD1 as a possible D gene (5 bases). Looked up from germline, CDR1 is MNHEY and CDR2 is SMNVEV (reference sequence). The length of the CDR3 is 13 residues. Trimming left V 4 bases short and J 7 bases short, with 14 bases between. Written as DNA, the CDR3 is TGTGCCAGCAGTTCCCAGGGAAAAGGTGAGCAGTACTTC. This translates into CASSSQGKGEQYF.

The rearrangement uses TRBV7-2 and TRBJ1-1; D might be TRBD1 (6 bases). The V gene lost 6 bases and the J gene lost 5 bases, with 16 bases spanning the gap. Germline lookup yields CDR1 SGHTA and CDR2 FQGNSA. This CDR3 is 14 amino acids long. For the CDR3, the DNA is TGTGCCAGCAGTTCACAGGGTAGTGAGACTGAAGCTTTCTTT. It codes for CASSSQGSETEAFF.

This sequence joins TRBV7-2 and TRBJ2-5; D is unclear. This CDR3 has 14 residues. The V and J ends lost 2 bases and 3 bases respectively, with 10 bases between them. CDR1 is SGHTA and CDR2 is FQGNSA in the germline V gene. The chain's CDR3 is CASSLMGQKETQYF. The CDR3 nucleotides are TGTGCCAGCAGCTTAATGGGTCAGAAAGAGACCCAGTACTTC.

The rearrangement uses TRBV7-3 and TRBJ1-4; D is unresolved. The CDR3 is made up of 16 amino acids. With 0 bases removed from V and 8 bases from J, the gap between germline ends came to 16 bases. CDR1 is SGHTA, CDR2 FQGTGA, per germline. CDR3 nucleotide sequence: TGTGCCAGCAGCTTAACCCGGGGTTATGCGAGGGAAAAACTGTTTTTT. This gives the protein CASSLTRGYAREKLFF.

This clone has a single count. The rearrangement uses TRBV7-9 and TRBJ1-1, with D possibly being TRBD1 (6 bases). The CDR3 loop spans 15 amino acids. Per the germline V gene, CDR1 is SEHNR and CDR2 is FQNEAQ (reference sequence). With 7 bases removed from V and 1 base from J, the gap between germline ends came to 16 bases. The CDR3 spells CASTKTGTQNTEAFF. In nucleotides, the CDR3 is TGTGCCAGCACCAAAACAGGGACACAGAACACTGAAGCTTTCTTT.

The chain couples TRBV6-5 to TRBJ2-7; TRBD1 might be the D (6 bases). This CDR3 contains 14 residues. The ends were cut back, 7 bases at V and 2 bases at J, with 15 bases in the middle. CDR1 and CDR2 from the germline V gene are MNHEY and SVGAGI. CDR3 DNA sequence: TGTGCCAGCAAGGACAGAGTGATGGCCTACGAGCAGTACTTC. Its translation: CASKDRVMAYEQYF.

The V call is TRBV2, the J call TRBJ2-3, with D hard to call. The CDR3 totals 13 residues. V gave up 5 bases and J gave up 3 bases, with 9 bases separating them. Germline CDR1 reads SNHLY; CDR2 reads FYNNEI. The CDR3 DNA sequence: TGTGCCAGCAGTTCGGACCTAACAGATACGCAGTATTTT. It codes for CASSSDLTDTQYF.

CDR3 protein: CASSLALTAQETQYF. CDR3 nucleotide sequence: TGTGCCAGCAGCTTAGCGTTGACGGCACAAGAGACCCAGTACTTC. The genes are TRBV7-9 and TRBJ2-5; D unresolved. Between the trimmed V and J ends, which lost 0 bases and 2 bases, there was a span of 10 bases. This CDR3 spans 15 amino acids. Looked up from germline, CDR1 is SEHNR and CDR2 is FQNEAQ (reference sequence).

The CDR3 DNA reads TGTGCCAGCTCACCACCGGGAGAACCGGGGTGGTACGAGCAGTACTTC. It codes for CASSPPGEPGWYEQYF. This sequence joins TRBV18 and TRBJ2-7; the D gene is possibly TRBD2 (5 bases). This CDR3 contains 16 residues. The germline V and J ends were trimmed by 0 bases and 4 bases, with 16 bases remaining between them. Germline-derived CDR1 and CDR2 are KGHSH and LQKENI.

The CDR3 spells CASSLGGPTDTQYF. CDR3 DNA: TGTGCCAGCAGCTTAGGGGGGCCGACAGATACGCAGTATTTT. The V gene is TRBV11-3, the J gene TRBJ2-3, with TRBD1 as a possible D gene (6 bases). Germline CDR1 is SGHNT and CDR2 is YENEEA. V lost 1 base and J lost 3, with 8 bases in between. The CDR3 has 14 amino acids.

The rearrangement uses TRBV2 and TRBJ1-2; D gene unclear. CDR3 length: 12 residues. Germline CDR1 reads SNHLY; CDR2 reads FYNNEI. V gave up 7 bases and J gave up 9 bases, with 15 bases separating them. The CDR3 bases are TGTGCCAGCACCGAACGGGAGTTTAGCTACACCTTC. Protein product: CASTEREFSYTF.

The genes are TRBV6-1 and TRBJ2-2; possible D gene TRBD1, 5 bases. The CDR3 has 14 amino acids. Germline loops: CDR1 MNHNS, CDR2 SASEGT. Trimming pared 4 bases from V and 1 base from J, leaving 7 bases between. Written as DNA, the CDR3 is TGTGCCAGCAGTGTCGGACAGAACACCGGGGAGCTGTTTTTT. It codes for CASSVGQNTGELFF.

CDR3 residues: CASSQVGSDEQFF. The CDR3 nucleotides read TGTGCCAGCAGCCAAGTCGGTTCCGATGAGCAGTTCTTC. The V gene is TRBV14, the J gene TRBJ2-1; no reliable D call. The CDR3 spans 13 residues. V was pared by 1 base and J by 8 bases, with 9 bases between. Germline CDR1 is SGHDN and CDR2 is FVKESK.

This chain uses TRBV5-1 with TRBJ1-2; D is ambiguous. This CDR3 comprises 13 residues. Germline assignment: CDR1 SGHRS and CDR2 YFSETQ. Trimming removed 4 bases from V and 5 bases from J, with 12 bases in between. The CDR3 sequence is CASSGEVAYGYTF. The DNA of the CDR3 is TGCGCCAGCAGCGGGGAGGTGGCATATGGCTACACCTTC.

The CDR3 bases are TGTGCCAGCAGTGAGGGGGCCGCCTCTCACTACGAGCAGTACTTC. Translating gives CASSEGAASHYEQYF. V gene TRBV6-1 combines with J gene TRBJ2-7; D might be TRBD1 (6 bases). This CDR3 region has 15 residues. With 3 bases removed from V and 3 bases from J, the gap between germline ends came to 15 bases. Germline-derived CDR1 and CDR2 are MNHNS and SASEGT.

This chain uses TRBV28 with TRBJ1-3; D is perhaps TRBD1 (5 bases). The CDR3 is made up of 17 amino acids. CDR1 and CDR2 from the germline V gene are MDHEN and SYDVKM. Trimming shortened V by 4 bases and J by 2 bases, and 18 bases separated the two germline ends. The CDR3 region is CASSWGKGPFAGNTIYF. As DNA, the CDR3 is TGTGCCAGCAGTTGGGGGAAGGGACCCTTCGCTGGAAACACCATATATTTT. The full variable domain, completed using reference TRBV28 and TRBJ1-3, is DVKVTQSSRYLVKRTGEKVFLECVQDMDHENMFWYRQDPGLGLRLIYFSYDVKMKEKGDIPEGYSVSREKKERFSLILESASTNQTSMYLCASSWGKGPFAGNTIYFGEGSWLTVV.